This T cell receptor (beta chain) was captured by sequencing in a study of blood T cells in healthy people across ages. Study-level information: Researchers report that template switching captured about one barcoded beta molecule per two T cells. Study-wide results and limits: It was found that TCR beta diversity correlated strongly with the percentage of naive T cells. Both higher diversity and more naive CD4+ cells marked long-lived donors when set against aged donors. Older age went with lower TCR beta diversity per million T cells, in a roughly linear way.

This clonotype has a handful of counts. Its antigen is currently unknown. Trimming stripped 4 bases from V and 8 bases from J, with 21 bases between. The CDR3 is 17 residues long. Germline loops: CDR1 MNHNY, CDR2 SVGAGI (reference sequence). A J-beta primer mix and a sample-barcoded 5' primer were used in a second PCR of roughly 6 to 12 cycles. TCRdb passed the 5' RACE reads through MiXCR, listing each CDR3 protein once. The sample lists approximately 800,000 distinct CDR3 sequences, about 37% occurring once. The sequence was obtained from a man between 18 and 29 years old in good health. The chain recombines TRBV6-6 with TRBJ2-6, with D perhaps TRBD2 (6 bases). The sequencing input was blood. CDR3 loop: CASSSDGDFWLTNVLTF. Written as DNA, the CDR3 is TGTGCCAGCAGTTCAGACGGGGACTTCTGGTTAACCAACGTCCTGACTTTC.